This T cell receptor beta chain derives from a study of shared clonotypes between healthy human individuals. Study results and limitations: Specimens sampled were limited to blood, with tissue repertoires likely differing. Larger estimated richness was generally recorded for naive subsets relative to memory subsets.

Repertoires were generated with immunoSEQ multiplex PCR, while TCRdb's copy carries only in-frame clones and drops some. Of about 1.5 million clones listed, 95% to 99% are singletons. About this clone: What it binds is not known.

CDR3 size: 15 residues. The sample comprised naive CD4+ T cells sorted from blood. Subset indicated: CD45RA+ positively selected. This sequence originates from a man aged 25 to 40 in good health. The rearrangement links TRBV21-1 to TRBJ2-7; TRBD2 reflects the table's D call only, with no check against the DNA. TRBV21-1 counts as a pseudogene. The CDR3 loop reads CASSKAGGGECEQYF. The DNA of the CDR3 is TGTGCCAGCAGCAAAGCCGGGGGAGGAGAGTGCGAGCAGTACTTC.